This entry lists 2 T cell receptor beta chains sequenced from one sample in a study of blood T cell repertoires in COVID-19. Generated by immunoSEQ multiplex PCR, the TCRdb table keeps only in-frame clones and is missing some. The sample yields some 180,000 clones, roughly nine tenths seen once. Sequencing input: peripheral blood. All receptors derive from a middle-aged man with acute or convalescent COVID-19.

The gene calls are TRBV6-6 and TRBJ2-3, with a weak D call TRBD1 (6 bases). The CDR3 totals 13 residues. Looked up from germline, CDR1 is MNHNY and CDR2 is SVGAGI (reference sequence). The V gene lost 5 bases and the J gene lost 5 bases, with 11 bases spanning the gap. In nucleotides, the CDR3 is TGTGCCAGCAGTCGAACGACAGGAGATACGCAGTATTTT. Its translation is CASSRTTGDTQYF.

The chain carries TRBV29-1 and TRBJ2-7; D is perhaps TRBD1 (5 bases). Trimming left V 7 bases short and J 3 bases short, with 13 bases between. Per the germline V gene, CDR1 is SQVTM and CDR2 is ANQGSEA. The CDR3 is 12 amino acids. The CDR3 bases are TGCAGCGCTATAGGACAAGACTACGAGCAGTACTTC. Translated, it gives CSAIGQDYEQYF.